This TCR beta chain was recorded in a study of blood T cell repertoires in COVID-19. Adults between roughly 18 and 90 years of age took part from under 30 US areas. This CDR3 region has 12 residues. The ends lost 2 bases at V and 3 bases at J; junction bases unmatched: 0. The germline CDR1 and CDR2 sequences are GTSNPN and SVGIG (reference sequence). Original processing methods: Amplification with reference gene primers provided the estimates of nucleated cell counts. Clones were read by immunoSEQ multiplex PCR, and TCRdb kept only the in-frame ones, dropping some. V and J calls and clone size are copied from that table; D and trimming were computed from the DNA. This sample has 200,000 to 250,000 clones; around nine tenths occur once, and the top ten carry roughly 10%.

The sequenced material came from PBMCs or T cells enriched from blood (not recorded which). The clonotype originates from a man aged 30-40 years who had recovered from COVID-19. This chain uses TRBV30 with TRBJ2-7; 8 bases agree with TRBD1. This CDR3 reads CAWSTGGYEQYF. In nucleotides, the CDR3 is TGTGCCTGGAGTACAGGGGGCTACGAGCAGTACTTC. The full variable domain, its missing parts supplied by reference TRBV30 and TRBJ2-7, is SQTIHQWPATLVQPVGSPLSLECTVEGTSNPNLYWYRQAAGRGLQLLFYSVGIGQISSEVPQNLSASRPQDRQFILSSKKLLLSDSGFYLCAWSTGGYEQYFGPGTRLTVT.